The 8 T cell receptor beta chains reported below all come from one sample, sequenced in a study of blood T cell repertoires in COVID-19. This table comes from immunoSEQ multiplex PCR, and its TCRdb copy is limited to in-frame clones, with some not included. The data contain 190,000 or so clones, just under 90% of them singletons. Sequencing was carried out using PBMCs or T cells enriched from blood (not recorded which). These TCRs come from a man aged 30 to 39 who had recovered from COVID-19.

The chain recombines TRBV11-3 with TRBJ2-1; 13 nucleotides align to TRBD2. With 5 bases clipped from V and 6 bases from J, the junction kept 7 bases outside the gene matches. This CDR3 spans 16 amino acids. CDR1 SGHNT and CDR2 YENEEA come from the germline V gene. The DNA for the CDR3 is TGTGCCAGCAGCCCACGGACTAGCGGGAGTGTCAATGAGCAGTTCTTC. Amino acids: CASSPRTSGSVNEQFF.

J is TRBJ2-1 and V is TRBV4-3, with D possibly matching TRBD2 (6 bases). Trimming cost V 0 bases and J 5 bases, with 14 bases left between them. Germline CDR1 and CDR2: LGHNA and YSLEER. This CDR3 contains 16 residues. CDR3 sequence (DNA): TGCGCCAGCAGCCAAGATTTGGGGGGAGAGAACAATGAGCAGTTCTTC. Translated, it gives CASSQDLGGENNEQFF.

CDR3 nucleotide sequence: TGTGCCAGCAGCCAGGACAGATTGGATCAGCCCCAGCATTTT. This encodes CASSQDRLDQPQHF. The V and J genes are TRBV11-2 and TRBJ1-5; possible D gene TRBD1, 6 bases. V lost 5 bases and J 5 bases, leaving 13 bases between the germline ends. The CDR3 length is 14 residues. Germline V CDR1 and CDR2: SGHAT, FQNNGV.

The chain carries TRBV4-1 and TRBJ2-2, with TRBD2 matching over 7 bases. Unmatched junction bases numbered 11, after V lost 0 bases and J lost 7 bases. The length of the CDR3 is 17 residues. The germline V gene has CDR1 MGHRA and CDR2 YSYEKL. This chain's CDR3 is CASSQEVRSGAGGELFF. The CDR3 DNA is TGCGCCAGCAGCCAAGAAGTTAGGAGCGGGGCGGGCGGGGAGCTGTTTTTT.

The DNA of the CDR3 is TGTGCCAGCAGTCCCCGAGGTGGTTCCTACGAGCAGTACTTC. This encodes CASSPRGGSYEQYF. V is TRBV27 and J is TRBJ2-7; D call uncertain. This CDR3 region has 14 residues. With 5 bases removed from V and 1 base from J, the gap between germline ends came to 12 bases. From germline, CDR1 is MNHEY and CDR2 SMNVEV (reference sequence).

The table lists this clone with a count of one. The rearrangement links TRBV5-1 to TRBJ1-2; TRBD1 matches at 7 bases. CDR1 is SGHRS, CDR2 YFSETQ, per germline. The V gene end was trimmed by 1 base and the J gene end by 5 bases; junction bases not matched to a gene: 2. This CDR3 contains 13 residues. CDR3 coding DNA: TGCGCCAGCAGCTTGCAGGGGGGATATGGCTACACCTTC. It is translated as CASSLQGGYGYTF.

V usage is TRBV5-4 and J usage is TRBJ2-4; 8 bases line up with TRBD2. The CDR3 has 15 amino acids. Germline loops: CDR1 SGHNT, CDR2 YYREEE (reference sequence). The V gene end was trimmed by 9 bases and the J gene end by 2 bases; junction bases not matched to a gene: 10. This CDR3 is CAISSGGRSKNIQYF. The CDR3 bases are TGTGCCATCTCAAGCGGGGGCCGATCCAAAAACATTCAGTACTTC. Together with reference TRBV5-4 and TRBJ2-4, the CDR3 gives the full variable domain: ETGVTQSPTHLIKTRGQQVTLRCSSQSGHNTVSWYQQALGQGPQFIFQYYREEENGRGNFPPRFSGLQFPNYSSELNVNALELDDSALYLCAISSGGRSKNIQYFGAGTRLSVL.

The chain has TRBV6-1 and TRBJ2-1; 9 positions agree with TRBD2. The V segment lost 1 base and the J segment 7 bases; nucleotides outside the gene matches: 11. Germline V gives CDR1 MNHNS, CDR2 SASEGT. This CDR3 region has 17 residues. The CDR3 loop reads CASSEVRGGRAGNEQFF. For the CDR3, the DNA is TGTGCCAGCAGTGAAGTTCGGGGCGGGAGGGCCGGTAATGAGCAGTTCTTC.